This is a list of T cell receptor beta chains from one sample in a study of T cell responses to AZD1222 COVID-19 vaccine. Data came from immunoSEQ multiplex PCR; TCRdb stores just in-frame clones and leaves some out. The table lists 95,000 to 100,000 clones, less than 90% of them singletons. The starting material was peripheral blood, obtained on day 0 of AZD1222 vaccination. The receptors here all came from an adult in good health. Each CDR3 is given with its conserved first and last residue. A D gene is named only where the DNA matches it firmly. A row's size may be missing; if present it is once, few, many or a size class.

DNA: TGTGCCAGTAGTACCCCCCCCCGCGACAGGGGTTACGAGCAGTACTTC
CDR3: CASSTPPRDRGYEQYF
J: TRBJ2-7
size: once
D: TRBD1
V: TRBV19

DNA: TGCGCCAGCAGAGATAAGGGGGTCGGTACCTACGAGCAGTACTTC
CDR3: CASRDKGVGTYEQYF
J: TRBJ2-7
size: once
D: .
V: TRBV5-1

DNA: TGTGCCAGCAGTGTGTCGGGCGGTAACTCCTACGAGCAGTACTTC
CDR3: CASSVSGGNSYEQYF
J: TRBJ2-7
size: .
D: .
V: TRBV2

DNA: TGTGCCGGGACAGGGGTCAACTATGGCTACACCTTC
CDR3: CAGTGVNYGYTF
J: TRBJ1-2
size: once
D: TRBD1
V: TRBV30

DNA: TGTGCCAGCAGCCAAGACGGAAGTAGCTACGAGCAGTACTTC
CDR3: CASSQDGSSYEQYF
J: TRBJ2-7
size: once
D: .
V: TRBV4-2

DNA: TGTGCCAGCAGCATGGTGCGAGGGACAGAAGAAGCTTTCTTT
CDR3: CASSMVRGTEEAFF
J: TRBJ1-1
size: .
D: TRBD1
V: TRBV11-2

DNA: TGTGCCAGCAGCTTAATGGGACAGGGGAATTATGGCTACACCTTC
CDR3: CASSLMGQGNYGYTF
J: TRBJ1-2
size: once
D: TRBD1
V: TRBV7-8

DNA: TGTGCCAGCAGCTTAGGGCAAGGTGCTATGCGCAATGAAAAACTGTTTTTT
CDR3: CASSLGQGAMRNEKLFF
J: TRBJ1-4
size: .
D: .
V: TRBV7-6

DNA: TGCGCCAGCAGGGCGAACACCGGGGAGCTGTTTTTT
CDR3: CASRANTGELFF
J: TRBJ2-2
size: .
D: .
V: TRBV5-1

DNA: TGTGCCAGCAGCCCTTGGGGAGGGGGCAATCAGCCCCAGCATTTT
CDR3: CASSPWGGGNQPQHF
J: TRBJ1-5
size: .
D: .
V: TRBV28

DNA: TGTGCCAGCAGCTTGGGGACTGAAGCTTTCTTT
CDR3: CASSLGTEAFF
J: TRBJ1-1
size: few
D: .
V: TRBV5-6

DNA: TGTGCCAGTAGTACCGACGGTAGCTCCTACGAGCAGTACTTC
CDR3: CASSTDGSSYEQYF
J: TRBJ2-7
size: .
D: .
V: TRBV19

DNA: TGCGCCAGCAGCTTGGATGGTGGAAACACCATATATTTT
CDR3: CASSLDGGNTIYF
J: TRBJ1-3
size: .
D: .
V: TRBV5-1

DNA: TGCAGTGCTAGTTGGAGGGGTGGAAACTATGGCTACACCTTC
CDR3: CSASWRGGNYGYTF
J: TRBJ1-2
size: .
D: .
V: TRBV20-1

DNA: TGTGCCAGCAGAGCCCCTACAGGGAGGAACACTGAAGCTTTCTTT
CDR3: CASRAPTGRNTEAFF
J: TRBJ1-1
size: once
D: .
V: TRBV6-5